The 10 T cell receptor beta chains in this list originate from one sample, sequenced in a study of T-cell memory formation after mild COVID-19. Each CDR3 protein gets one entry after TCRdb re-called the 5' RACE reads with MiXCR. The sample lists approximately 560,000 distinct CDR3 sequences; around 16% were seen once. Sequencing used PBMCs or a T cell subset sorted from them (not recorded which). The source of these receptors is an adult woman who had mild COVID-19 (a few samples of this study predate the infection). Cell type and time point are not known.

The rearrangement uses TRBV25-1 and TRBJ1-1; D ambiguous. The length of the CDR3 is 14 residues. The germline V gene encodes CDR1 MGHDK and CDR2 SYGVNS. The germline V and J ends were trimmed by 6 bases and 1 base, with 12 bases remaining between them. The CDR3 spells CASRNDGGNTEAFF. CDR3 nucleotides: TGTGCCAGCAGGAATGACGGTGGGAACACTGAAGCTTTCTTT.

The chain uses TRBV30 and TRBJ1-5; tentatively, D is TRBD1 (6 bases). Germline CDR1 reads GTSNPN; CDR2 reads SVGIG (reference sequence). CDR3 length: 14 residues. V was shortened by 1 base and J by 6 bases, with 13 bases between the two germline ends. CDR3 in DNA: TGTGCCTGGAGTGGATTACAGGGAAGTCAGCCCCAGCATTTT. Translating gives CAWSGLQGSQPQHF. Supplemented by reference TRBV30 and TRBJ1-5, the full variable domain reads SQTIHQWPATLVQPVGSPLSLECTVEGTSNPNLYWYRQAAGRGLQLLFYSVGIGQISSEVPQNLSASRPQDRQFILSSKKLLLSDSGFYLCAWSGLQGSQPQHFGDGTRLSIL.

This clonotype was seen more than once but under ten times. The chain links TRBV15 to TRBJ1-4; D is uncertain. V lost 0 bases, J lost 5 bases, and 7 bases lay in between. CDR3 length: 14 amino acids. From germline, CDR1 is LNHNV and CDR2 YYDKDF (reference sequence). CDR3 protein: CATSRDPVNEKLFF. CDR3 bases: TGTGCCACCAGCAGAGATCCCGTAAATGAAAAACTGTTTTTT.

This clonotype has more than one count but fewer than ten. The chain has TRBV4-1 and TRBJ2-3; D is possibly TRBD2 (5 bases). V was trimmed by 1 base and J by 13 bases, leaving 12 bases between them. From germline, CDR1 is MGHRA and CDR2 YSYEKL. This CDR3 region has 12 residues. CDR3 nucleotides: TGCGCCAGCAGCCAAGTACGGGATAGAGAGTATTTT. Translation: CASSQVRDREYF.

The chain employs TRBV7-9 and TRBJ1-6; weak D call: TRBD1 (5 bases). The CDR3 extends over 14 amino acids. Deletions cut 5 bases from V and 5 bases from J, with 10 bases between. Germline values: CDR1 SEHNR, CDR2 FQNEAQ (reference sequence). CDR3 DNA sequence: TGTGCCAGCAGCCAGACAGCAAATAATTCACCCCTCCACTTT. As protein: CASSQTANNSPLHF.

J is TRBJ1-1 and V is TRBV27, with 8 bases fitting TRBD1. The V gene end was trimmed by 5 bases and the J gene end by 1 base; junction bases not matched to a gene: 6. Germline CDR1 is MNHEY and CDR2 is SMNVEV (reference sequence). CDR3 length: 15 residues. The CDR3 DNA follows: TGTGCCAGCAGTAGATGGACAGGGCCGAACACTGAAGCTTTCTTT. Residues: CASSRWTGPNTEAFF.

A few counts support this clonotype. The CDR3 DNA is TGTGCCGCAGGGGACGGCGATGTCTACTACGAGCAGTACTTC. It encodes CAAGDGDVYYEQYF. The chain joins TRBV30 to TRBJ2-7; possibly TRBD1 for D (6 bases). The germline CDR1 and CDR2 sequences are GTSNPN and SVGIG (reference sequence). The CDR3 runs 14 residues. V gave up 8 bases and J gave up 3 bases, with 20 bases separating them.

The CDR3 here is CASSEFGADRKLFF. The CDR3 DNA is TGTGCCAGCAGTGAATTCGGGGCCGATAGAAAACTGTTTTTT. The V and J genes are TRBV2 and TRBJ1-4; D is possibly TRBD1 (5 bases). V was cut by 2 bases and J by 10 bases, with 14 bases left in between. The length of the CDR3 is 14 residues. CDR1 is SNHLY and CDR2 is FYNNEI in the germline V gene.

A few counts support this clonotype. The chain carries TRBV18 and TRBJ1-2; 7 bases map to TRBD1. V dropped 3 bases and J dropped 3; count of bases not matched to a gene: 4. The CDR3 sequence is 14 residues long. CDR1 is KGHSH and CDR2 is LQKENI in the germline V gene. CDR3 amino acids: CASSPPQGHYGYTF. The CDR3 DNA sequence: TGTGCCAGCTCACCCCCACAGGGGCACTATGGCTACACCTTC.

At least ten counts were recorded for this clonotype. V gene TRBV7-6 combines with J gene TRBJ2-7; 7 nucleotides align to TRBD1. This CDR3 comprises 14 residues. Germline CDR1 is SGHVS and CDR2 is FNYEAQ. V shed 5 bases, J shed 0 bases, and the junction held 4 bases outside the gene matches. CDR3 bases: TGTGCCAGCAGCGAAGGGACAGCCTCCTACGAGCAGTACTTC. Translation: CASSEGTASYEQYF.